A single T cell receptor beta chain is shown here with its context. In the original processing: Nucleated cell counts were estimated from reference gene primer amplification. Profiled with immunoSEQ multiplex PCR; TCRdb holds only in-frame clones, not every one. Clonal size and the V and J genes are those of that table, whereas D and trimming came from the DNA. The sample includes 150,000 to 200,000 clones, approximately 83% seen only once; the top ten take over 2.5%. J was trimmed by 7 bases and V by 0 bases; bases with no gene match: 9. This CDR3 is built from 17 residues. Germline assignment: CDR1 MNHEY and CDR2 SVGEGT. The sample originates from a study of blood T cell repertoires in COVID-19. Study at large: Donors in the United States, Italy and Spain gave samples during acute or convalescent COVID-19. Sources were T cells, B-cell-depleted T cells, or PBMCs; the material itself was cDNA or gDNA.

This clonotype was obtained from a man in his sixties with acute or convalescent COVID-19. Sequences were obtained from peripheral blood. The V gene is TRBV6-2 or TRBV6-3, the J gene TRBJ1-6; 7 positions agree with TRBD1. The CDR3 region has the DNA TGTGCCAGCAGTTACTCGACCTCCGGGACAGTAAATTCACCCCTCCACTTT. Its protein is CASSYSTSGTVNSPLHF.